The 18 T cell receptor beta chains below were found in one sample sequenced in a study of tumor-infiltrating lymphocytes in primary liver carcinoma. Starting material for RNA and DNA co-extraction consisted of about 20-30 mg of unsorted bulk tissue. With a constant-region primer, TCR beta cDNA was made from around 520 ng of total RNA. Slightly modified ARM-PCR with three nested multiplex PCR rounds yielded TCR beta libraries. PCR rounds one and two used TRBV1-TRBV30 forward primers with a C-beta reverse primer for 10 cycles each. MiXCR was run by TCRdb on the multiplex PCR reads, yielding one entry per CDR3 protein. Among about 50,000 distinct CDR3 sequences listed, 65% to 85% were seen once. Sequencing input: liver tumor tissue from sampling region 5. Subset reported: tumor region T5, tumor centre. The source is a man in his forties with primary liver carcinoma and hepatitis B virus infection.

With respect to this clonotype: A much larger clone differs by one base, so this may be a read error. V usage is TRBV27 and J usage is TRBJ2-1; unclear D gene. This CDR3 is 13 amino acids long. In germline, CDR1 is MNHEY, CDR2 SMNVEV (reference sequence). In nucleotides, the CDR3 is TGTGCCAGCAGTTCGATGACGGGCAATGATCAGTTCTTC. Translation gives CASSSMTGNDQFF.

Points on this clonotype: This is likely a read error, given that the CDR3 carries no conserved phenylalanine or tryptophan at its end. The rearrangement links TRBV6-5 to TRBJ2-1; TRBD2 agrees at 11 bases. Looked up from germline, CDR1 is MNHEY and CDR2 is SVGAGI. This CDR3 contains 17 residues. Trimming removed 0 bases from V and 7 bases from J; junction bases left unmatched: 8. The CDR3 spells CASSYSGTSGRRNEQFS. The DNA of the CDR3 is TGTGCCAGCAGTTACTCCGGGACTAGCGGCAGAAGGAATGAGCAGTTCTCC.

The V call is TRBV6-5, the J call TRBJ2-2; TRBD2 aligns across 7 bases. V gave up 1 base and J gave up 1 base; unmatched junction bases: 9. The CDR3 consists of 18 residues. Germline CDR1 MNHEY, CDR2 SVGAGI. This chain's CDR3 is CASSYLSASGGNTGELFF. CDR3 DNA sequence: TGTGCCAGCAGTTACTTGAGCGCGTCGGGAGGGAACACCGGGGAGCTGTTTTTT.

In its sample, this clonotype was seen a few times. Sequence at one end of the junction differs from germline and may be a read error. The CDR3 is CTSSNRGSSGNTIYF. The CDR3 nucleotides are TGTACCAGCAGCAATCGGGGCTCCTCTGGAAACACCATATATTTT. The chain employs TRBV14 and TRBJ1-3, with D maybe TRBD1 (5 bases). The CDR3 extends over 15 amino acids. Germline V gene sequence: CDR1 SGHDN, CDR2 FVKESK.

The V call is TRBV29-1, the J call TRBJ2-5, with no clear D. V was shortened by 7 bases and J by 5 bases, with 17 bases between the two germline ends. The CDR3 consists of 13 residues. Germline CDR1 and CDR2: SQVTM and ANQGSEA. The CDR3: CSAEEPVRETQYF. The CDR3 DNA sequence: TGCAGCGCTGAGGAACCTGTTCGGGAGACCCAGTACTTC.

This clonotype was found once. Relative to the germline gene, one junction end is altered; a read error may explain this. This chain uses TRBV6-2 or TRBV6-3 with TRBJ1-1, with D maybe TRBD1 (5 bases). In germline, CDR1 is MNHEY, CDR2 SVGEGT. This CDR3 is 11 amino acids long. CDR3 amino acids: CVSSSAGPSFF. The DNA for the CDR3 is TGTGTCAGCAGTTCGGCAGGGCCGTCTTTCTTC.

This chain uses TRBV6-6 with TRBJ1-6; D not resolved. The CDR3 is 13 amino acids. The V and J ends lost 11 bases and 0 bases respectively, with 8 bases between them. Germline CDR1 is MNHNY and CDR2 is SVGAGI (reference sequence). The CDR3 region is CAGRSSYNSPLHF. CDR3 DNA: TGTGCCGGTCGGAGCTCCTATAATTCACCCCTCCACTTT.

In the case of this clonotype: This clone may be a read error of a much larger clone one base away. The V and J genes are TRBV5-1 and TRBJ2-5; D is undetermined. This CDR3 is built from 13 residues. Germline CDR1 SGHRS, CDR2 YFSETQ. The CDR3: CSSSVSPRETQYF. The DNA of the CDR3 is TGCTCCAGCAGCGTGAGTCCAAGGGAGACCCAGTACTTC.

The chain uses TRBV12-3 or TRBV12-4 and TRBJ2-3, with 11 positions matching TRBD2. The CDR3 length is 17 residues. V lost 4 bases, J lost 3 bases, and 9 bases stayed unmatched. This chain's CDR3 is CASSSPTSGRNTDTQYF. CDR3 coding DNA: TGTGCCAGCAGTTCTCCAACTAGCGGGAGAAATACAGATACGCAGTATTTT.

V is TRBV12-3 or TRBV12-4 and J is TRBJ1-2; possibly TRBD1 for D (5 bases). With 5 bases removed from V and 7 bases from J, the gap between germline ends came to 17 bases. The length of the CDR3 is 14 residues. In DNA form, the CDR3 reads TGTGCCAGCAGTCTGGACGGTACAGGAGCTGGCTACACCTTC. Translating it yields CASSLDGTGAGYTF.

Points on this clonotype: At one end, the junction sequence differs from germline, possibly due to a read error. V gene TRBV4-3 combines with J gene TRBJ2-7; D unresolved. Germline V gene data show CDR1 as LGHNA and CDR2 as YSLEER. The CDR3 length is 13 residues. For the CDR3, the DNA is TGCGCCAACAGCCGAGATCTGCCATACGAGCAGTACTTC. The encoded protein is CANSRDLPYEQYF.

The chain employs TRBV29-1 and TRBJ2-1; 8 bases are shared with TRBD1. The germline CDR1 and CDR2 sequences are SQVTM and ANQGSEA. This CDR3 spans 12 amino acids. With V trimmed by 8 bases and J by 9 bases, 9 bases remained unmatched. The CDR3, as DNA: TGCAGCTCAGAACAGGGGGTGGGTGAGCAGTTCTTC. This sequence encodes CSSEQGVGEQFF.

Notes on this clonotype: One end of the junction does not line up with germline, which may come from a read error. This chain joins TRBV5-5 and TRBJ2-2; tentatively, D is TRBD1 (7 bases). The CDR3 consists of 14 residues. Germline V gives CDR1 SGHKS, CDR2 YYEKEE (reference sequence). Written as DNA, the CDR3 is TGTGCCTGCAGCTTAGGCGGAGGGGGCGGGGAGCTGTCTTTT. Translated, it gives CACSLGGGGGELSF.

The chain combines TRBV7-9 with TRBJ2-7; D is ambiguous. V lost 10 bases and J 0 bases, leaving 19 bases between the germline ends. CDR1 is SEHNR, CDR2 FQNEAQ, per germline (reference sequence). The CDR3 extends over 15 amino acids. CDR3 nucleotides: TGTGCCATCGGCTTGGACCCCCAAACCTCCTACGAGCAGTACTTC. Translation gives CAIGLDPQTSYEQYF. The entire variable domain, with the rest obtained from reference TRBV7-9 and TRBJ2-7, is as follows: DTGVSQNPRHKITKRGQNVTFRCDPISEHNRLYWYRQTLGQGPEFLTYFQNEAQLEKSRLLSDRFSAERPKGSFSTLEIQRTEQGDSAMYLCAIGLDPQTSYEQYFGPGTRLTVT.

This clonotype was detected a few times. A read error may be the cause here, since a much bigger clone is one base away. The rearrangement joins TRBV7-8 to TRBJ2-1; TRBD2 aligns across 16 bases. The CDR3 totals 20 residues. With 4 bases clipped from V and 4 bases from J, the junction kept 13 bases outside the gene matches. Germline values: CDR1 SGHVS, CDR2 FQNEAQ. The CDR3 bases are TGTGCCAGCAGCTCCCGAGGGTCGGGACTAGCGGGGGGGCCTTACAATGAGCAGTTCTTC. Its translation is CASSSRGSGLAGGPYNEQFF.

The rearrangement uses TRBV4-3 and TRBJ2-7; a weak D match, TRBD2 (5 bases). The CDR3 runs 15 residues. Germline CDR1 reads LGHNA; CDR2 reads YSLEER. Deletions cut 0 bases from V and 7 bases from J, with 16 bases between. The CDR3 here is CASSQDRASCYEQYF. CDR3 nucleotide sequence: TGCGCCAGCAGCCAAGATCGGGCTAGCTGCTATGAGCAGTACTTC.

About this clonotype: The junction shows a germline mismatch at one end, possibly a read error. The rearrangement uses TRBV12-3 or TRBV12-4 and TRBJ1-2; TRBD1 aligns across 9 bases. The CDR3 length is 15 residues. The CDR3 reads CASSSGQGIGYGYTF. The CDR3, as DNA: TGTGCCAGTAGTTCCGGACAGGGGATTGGCTACGGCTACACCTTC.

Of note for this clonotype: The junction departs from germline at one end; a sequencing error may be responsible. CDR3 nucleotides: TGTGCCTGTCAAAACGGAGAGACCAAGTACTTC. Amino acid sequence: CACQNGETKYF. The rearrangement links TRBV6-2 or TRBV6-3 to TRBJ2-5; D remains ambiguous. CDR3 size: 11 residues. Germline V gene lookup returns CDR1 MNHEY and CDR2 SVGEGT.